The 21 T cell receptor beta chains in this list originate from one sample, sequenced in a study of blood T cell repertoires in COVID-19. Clones were sequenced by immunoSEQ multiplex PCR, and TCRdb holds only the in-frame ones, with some missing. Seen here are more than 85,000 clones, approximately 90% observed once, and the top ten hold around 3%. The sample comprised peripheral blood. Receptors were obtained from a woman aged 45-65 years with acute or convalescent COVID-19.

The rearrangement uses TRBV18 and TRBJ2-3; perhaps TRBD2 as D (6 bases). CDR3 length: 14 amino acids. V lost 3 bases, J lost 2 bases, and 9 bases lay in between. Germline CDR1 is KGHSH and CDR2 is LQKENI. DNA for the CDR3: TGTGCCAGCTCACCGGCGGGGAACACAGATACGCAGTATTTT. Its protein product is CASSPAGNTDTQYF.

The chain is built from TRBV5-4 and TRBJ2-2, with D possibly TRBD2 on 6 matching bases. Trimming pared 1 base from V and 4 bases from J, leaving 17 bases between. Germline V gives CDR1 SGHNT, CDR2 YYREEE (reference sequence). The length of the CDR3 is 17 residues. Here the CDR3 DNA reads TGTGCCAGCAGCTTGCTCGAGCGGGCGGGTGGCACCGGGGAGCTGTTTTTT. This codes for CASSLLERAGGTGELFF. Full variable domain (outside the CDR3, taken from reference TRBV5-4 and TRBJ2-2): ETGVTQSPTHLIKTRGQQVTLRCSSQSGHNTVSWYQQALGQGPQFIFQYYREEENGRGNFPPRFSGLQFPNYSSELNVNALELDDSALYLCASSLLERAGGTGELFFGEGSRLTVL.

This chain links TRBV18 with TRBJ2-3; D is uncertain. The CDR3 runs to 15 residues. Germline V gives CDR1 KGHSH, CDR2 LQKENI. Trimming pared 2 bases from V and 1 base from J, leaving 10 bases between. CDR3 region: CASSPTETRTDTQYF. The CDR3 nucleotides read TGTGCCAGCTCACCAACCGAGACACGCACAGATACGCAGTATTTT.

The chain uses TRBV5-8 and TRBJ1-5; 7 bases line up with TRBD1. Germline V gene sequence: CDR1 SGHTS, CDR2 YDEGEE. V shed 1 base and J 1 base; nucleotides not matched to a gene: 5. The CDR3 runs 16 residues. CDR3 nucleotides: TGTGCCAGCAGCTTGCACAGGGGCTTGAGCAATCAGCCCCAGCATTTT. Translating it yields CASSLHRGLSNQPQHF.

The chain has TRBV28 and TRBJ1-1; weak D call: TRBD1 (6 bases). V lost 7 bases and J 2 bases, leaving 17 bases between the germline ends. The CDR3 runs to 15 residues. The germline CDR1 and CDR2 sequences are MDHEN and SYDVKM. This chain's CDR3 is CASTLGSGVNTEAFF. The CDR3 region has the DNA TGTGCCAGCACCCTTGGGTCAGGGGTTAACACTGAAGCTTTCTTT.

This clone appeared a single time. The rearrangement joins TRBV5-6 to TRBJ2-5, with TRBD2 matching 7 bases. CDR1 is SGHDT, CDR2 YYEEEE, per germline. The CDR3 is 13 amino acids. Trimming cost V 6 bases and J 5 bases; bases outside gene matches: 7. In nucleotides, the CDR3 is TGTGCCAGCACTGTGGCGGGAGTGGAGACCCAGTACTTC. Its protein is CASTVAGVETQYF.

The V call is TRBV9, the J call TRBJ1-1; D remains ambiguous. Germline V gene data show CDR1 as SGDLS and CDR2 as YYNGEE. V was cut by 0 bases and J by 3 bases, with 15 bases left in between. This CDR3 comprises 16 residues. Here the CDR3 reads CASSVEVGVGDTEAFF. The CDR3 DNA is TGTGCCAGCAGCGTAGAGGTCGGGGTAGGAGACACTGAAGCTTTCTTT.

CDR3 protein: CASSLWGLAGPNEQFF. The DNA for the CDR3 is TGTGCCAGCAGCTTGTGGGGACTAGCGGGACCGAATGAGCAGTTCTTC. The chain is built from TRBV5-4 and TRBJ2-1, with 13 bases lining up with TRBD2. The germline CDR1 and CDR2 sequences are SGHNT and YYREEE (reference sequence). The CDR3 covers 16 residues. The trim removed 1 base at V and 7 bases at J, leaving 5 bases unmatched.

The chain is built from TRBV29-1 and TRBJ2-3, with D perhaps TRBD2 (5 bases). This CDR3 is built from 13 residues. Germline assignment: CDR1 SQVTM and CDR2 ANQGSEA. Trimming took 7 bases from V and 1 from J, leaving 12 bases between them. The CDR3 sequence is CSGLGLRTDTQYF. The CDR3 DNA reads TGCAGCGGCCTTGGACTCCGCACAGATACGCAGTATTTT.

The chain is built from TRBV30 and TRBJ2-2; tentatively, D is TRBD1 (6 bases). V lost 2 bases, J lost 1 base, and 11 bases lay in between. CDR1 GTSNPN and CDR2 SVGIG come from the germline V gene (reference sequence). CDR3 size: 15 residues. CDR3 protein: CAWSQPGQNTGELFF. The CDR3 DNA follows: TGTGCCTGGAGTCAACCGGGACAGAACACCGGGGAGCTGTTTTTT.

The chain carries TRBV7-2 and TRBJ1-6; maybe TRBD1 (5 bases). The CDR3 contains 12 residues. CDR1 SGHTA and CDR2 FQGNSA come from the germline V gene. The germline V and J ends were trimmed by 6 bases and 11 bases, with 11 bases remaining between them. Written as DNA, the CDR3 is TGTGCCAGCAGAAGTGGGGCGGCACCCCTCCACTTT. Encoded protein: CASRSGAAPLHF.

V is TRBV11-3 and J is TRBJ2-2; 11 bases line up with TRBD2. Germline CDR1 and CDR2: SGHNT and YENEEA. V lost 5 bases, J lost 6 bases, and 11 bases stayed unmatched. The CDR3 totals 17 residues. CDR3 loop: CASSADELAGVPGELFF. CDR3 in DNA: TGTGCCAGCAGCGCAGACGAACTAGCGGGAGTCCCCGGGGAGCTGTTTTTT. The variable domain in full, completed from reference TRBV11-3 and TRBJ2-2, reads EAGVVQSPRYKIIEKKQPVAFWCNPISGHNTLYWYLQNLGQGPELLIRYENEEAVDDSQLPKDRFSAERLKGVDSTLKIQPAELGDSAVYLCASSADELAGVPGELFFGEGSRLTVL.

The chain uses TRBV24-1 and TRBJ2-7; the match to TRBD1 covers 8 bases. The trim removed 3 bases at V and 2 bases at J, leaving 5 bases unmatched. Per germline, CDR1 KGHDR and CDR2 SFDVKD. This CDR3 has 15 amino acids. CDR3 nucleotide sequence: TGTGCCACCAGTGATCGACAGGGGCGGGCCTACGAGCAGTACTTC. It codes for CATSDRQGRAYEQYF.

Regarding this clone: Other DNA variants within this sample encode the same CDR3. V usage is TRBV27 and J usage is TRBJ1-4; 8 bases line up with TRBD1. The V and J ends lost 3 bases and 5 bases, in that order; junction bases with no gene match: 2. This CDR3 spans 14 amino acids. Germline CDR1 reads MNHEY; CDR2 reads SMNVEV (reference sequence). As DNA, the CDR3 is TGTGCCAGCAGTTTTAACAGGGGGAATGAAAAACTGTTTTTT. It encodes CASSFNRGNEKLFF.

The chain employs TRBV5-1 and TRBJ2-1; 12 bases fit TRBD2. Germline CDR1 SGHRS, CDR2 YFSETQ. The CDR3 is made up of 17 amino acids. Germline trimming cut 3 bases from V and 9 bases from J; bases unmatched to any gene: 13. The CDR3 region is CASSSPTSGSPGGEQFF. The CDR3 DNA reads TGCGCCAGCAGCTCGCCGACTAGCGGGAGCCCGGGGGGTGAGCAGTTCTTC. Looking up the rest from reference TRBV5-1 and TRBJ2-1 gives the full variable domain: KAGVTQTPRYLIKTRGQQVTLSCSPISGHRSVSWYQQTPGQGLQFLFEYFSETQRNKGNFPGRFSGRQFSNSRSEMNVSTLELGDSALYLCASSSPTSGSPGGEQFFGPGTRLTVL.

The V gene is TRBV27, the J gene TRBJ2-5; 9 bases agree with TRBD2. J lost 3 bases, V lost 4 bases, and 15 bases had no gene match. The CDR3 has 18 amino acids. Germline V gene data show CDR1 as MNHEY and CDR2 as SMNVEV (reference sequence). This CDR3 reads CASSSGLAFRLTKETQYF. CDR3 DNA sequence: TGTGCCAGCAGTTCAGGACTAGCGTTTAGACTAACAAAAGAGACCCAGTACTTC.

The chain carries TRBV19 and TRBJ2-6, with D tentatively TRBD2 (6 bases). Germline V lookup: CDR1 LNHDA, CDR2 SQIVND (reference sequence). V lost 7 bases and J lost 0, with 16 bases in between. This CDR3 spans 17 amino acids. CDR3 in DNA: TGTGCCAGTATCCCGGGACTGAGCGGCTCTGGGGCCAACGTCCTGACTTTC. This codes for CASIPGLSGSGANVLTF.

DNA for the CDR3: TGTGCCAGTGGGAGTTCCTACGAGCAGTACTTC. The encoded protein is CASGSSYEQYF. The chain couples TRBV6-5 to TRBJ2-7; a weak D match, TRBD2 (5 bases). The V and J ends lost 9 bases and 1 base respectively, with 7 bases between them. Germline assignment: CDR1 MNHEY and CDR2 SVGAGI. The length of the CDR3 is 11 residues.

In this sample, this clone turned up once. The genes are TRBV30 and TRBJ2-7, with 11 bases matching TRBD2. The CDR3 loop spans 15 amino acids. In germline, CDR1 is GTSNPN, CDR2 SVGIG (reference sequence). V shed 1 base and J 4 bases; nucleotides not matched to a gene: 6. CDR3 amino acids: CAWSELAGVSYEQYF. The DNA for the CDR3 is TGTGCCTGGAGTGAACTAGCGGGAGTATCATACGAGCAGTACTTC.

The chain employs TRBV21-1 and TRBJ1-6. TRBV21-1 is assigned pseudogene status. The CDR3 has 12 residues. The CDR3 region has the DNA TGTGCCAGCAGCATTAGGGGAGGACCCCTCCACTTT. Protein: CASSIRGGPLHF.

The genes are TRBV3-1 (or the pseudogene TRBV3-2) and TRBJ2-7, with D uncertain. The germline V gene encodes CDR1 LGHDT and CDR2 YNNKEL (reference sequence). V was pared by 0 bases and J by 1 base, with 7 bases between. The CDR3 runs to 14 residues. For the CDR3, the DNA is TGTGCCAGCAGCCAAGAAAGGAGTTCCTACGAGCAGTACTTC. Translating gives CASSQERSSYEQYF.